One and the same sample provided the 15 T cell receptor beta chains below, sequenced in a study of blood T cell repertoires in COVID-19. Only in-frame clones appear in the TCRdb table, and some are missing; sequencing was by immunoSEQ multiplex PCR. This table has under 150,000 clones, 70% to 90% appearing once. Sequenced sample: peripheral blood. Source of these receptors: a woman between 70 and 85 years old who had recovered from COVID-19.

J is TRBJ1-2 and V is TRBV5-8, with D perhaps TRBD1 (6 bases). Germline values: CDR1 SGHTS, CDR2 YDEGEE. The V end lost 6 bases, the J end lost 8 bases, and 14 bases lay between the germline ends. This CDR3 spans 12 amino acids. As DNA, the CDR3 is TGTGCCAGCACTCCAGGGGTGGAAGGCTACACCTTC. This encodes CASTPGVEGYTF.

This chain joins TRBV7-2 and TRBJ2-7; possible D gene TRBD2, 6 bases. The germline gives CDR1 SGHTA, CDR2 FQGNSA. V was shortened by 3 bases and J by 4 bases, with 13 bases between the two germline ends. CDR3 size: 14 residues. The CDR3: CASSLRGGGYEQYF. CDR3 DNA sequence: TGTGCCAGCAGCTTGAGGGGTGGGGGGTACGAGCAGTACTTC.

This clone was detected a few times. This sequence joins TRBV4-1 and TRBJ2-7; TRBD2 agrees at 9 bases. Losses at the gene ends were 0 bases for V and 7 bases for J; bases not matched to a gene: 10. The CDR3 runs 16 residues. In germline, CDR1 is MGHRA, CDR2 YSYEKL. This CDR3 reads CASSQDWAGGPFEQYF. CDR3 DNA sequence: TGCGCCAGCAGCCAAGATTGGGCGGGGGGGCCGTTTGAGCAGTACTTC.

This clone was counted once. The chain has TRBV27 and TRBJ1-4; weak D call: TRBD1 (5 bases). CDR3 size: 14 residues. V was clipped by 3 bases and J by 3 bases, with 8 bases between them. Germline CDR1 MNHEY, CDR2 SMNVEV (reference sequence). The CDR3 loop is CASSLGLANEKLFF. CDR3 DNA sequence: TGTGCCAGCAGTTTGGGGCTGGCTAATGAAAAACTGTTTTTT.

V gene TRBV9 combines with J gene TRBJ1-4; 7 bases align to TRBD1. The germline CDR1 and CDR2 sequences are SGDLS and YYNGEE. With 3 bases clipped from V and 8 bases from J, the junction kept 7 bases outside the gene matches. The CDR3 consists of 14 residues. In DNA, the CDR3 is TGTGCCAGCAGCGCTACAGACAGGGCCGAAAAACTGTTTTTT. It specifies CASSATDRAEKLFF.

Only a few counts were recorded for this clone. The junction does not match germline at one end; this may be a read error. The gene calls are TRBV15 and TRBJ1-2; 7 bases are a match to TRBD1. The V gene's germline CDR1 is LNHNV and CDR2 YYDKDF (reference sequence). CDR3 size: 13 residues. The CDR3 DNA reads TGTGCCACCACCAGAGACAGGGACTATGGCTACACCTTC. As protein: CATTRDRDYGYTF. Full variable domain (outside the CDR3, taken from reference TRBV15 and TRBJ1-2): DAMVIQNPRYQVTQFGKPVTLSCSQTLNHNVMYWYQQKSSQAPKLLFHYYDKDFNNEADTPDNFQSRRPNTSFCFLDIRSPGLGDTAMYLCATTRDRDYGYTFGSGTRLTVV.

V usage is TRBV7-2 and J usage is TRBJ2-1; a weak D match, TRBD2 (9 bases). The germline V gene has CDR1 SGHTA and CDR2 FQGNSA. The CDR3 extends over 16 amino acids. V lost 1 base, J lost 10 bases, and 20 bases lay in between. CDR3 sequence: CASSLGRGLAGKEQFF. The DNA of the CDR3 is TGTGCCAGCAGCTTAGGCAGGGGGCTAGCGGGGAAGGAGCAGTTCTTC.

The chain joins TRBV3-1 (or the pseudogene TRBV3-2) to TRBJ1-5; D not resolved. Trimming stripped 0 bases from V and 5 bases from J, with 8 bases between. Looked up from germline, CDR1 is LGHDT and CDR2 is YNNKEL (reference sequence). The CDR3 contains 14 residues. The CDR3 region is CASSQERYYQPQHF. The CDR3 DNA sequence: TGTGCCAGCAGCCAAGAGCGTTATTATCAGCCCCAGCATTTT.

V gene TRBV7-2 combines with J gene TRBJ2-7, with 8 bases identical to TRBD2. The CDR3 is 14 amino acids. With 2 bases clipped from V and 2 bases from J, the junction kept 2 bases outside the gene matches. The germline CDR1 and CDR2 sequences are SGHTA and FQGNSA. CDR3 DNA: TGTGCCAGCAGCTTACGTAGCGGGACCTACGAGCAGTACTTC. As protein: CASSLRSGTYEQYF. The whole variable domain, filled in from reference TRBV7-2 and TRBJ2-7, reads GAGVSQSPSNKVTEKGKDVELRCDPISGHTALYWYRQSLGQGLEFLIYFQGNSAPDKSGLPSDRFSAERTGGSVSTLTIQRTQQEDSAVYLCASSLRSGTYEQYFGPGTRLTVT.

In this sample, this clone turned up a few times. The chain links TRBV7-2 to TRBJ2-1, with 10 bases identical to TRBD2. The CDR3 is 16 amino acids. The germline CDR1 and CDR2 sequences are SGHTA and FQGNSA. Trimming cost V 5 bases and J 4 bases; bases outside gene matches: 8. CDR3 protein: CASSPPSGGRYNEQFF. The CDR3 DNA reads TGTGCCAGCAGCCCACCTAGCGGGGGCCGATACAATGAGCAGTTCTTC.

The genes are TRBV9 and TRBJ2-1; 7 positions match TRBD1. With 4 bases clipped from V and 2 bases from J, the junction kept 6 bases outside the gene matches. CDR3 length: 15 amino acids. Looked up from germline, CDR1 is SGDLS and CDR2 is YYNGEE. The DNA for the CDR3 is TGTGCCAGCAGCTTCAGGGGGAGCGCCTACAATGAGCAGTTCTTC. This encodes CASSFRGSAYNEQFF.

This clone was observed a single time. The chain links TRBV15 to TRBJ1-5; 10 bases fit TRBD1. Germline CDR1 LNHNV, CDR2 YYDKDF (reference sequence). This CDR3 is built from 15 residues. The V segment lost 3 bases and the J segment 6 bases; nucleotides outside the gene matches: 5. CDR3 bases: TGTGCCACCAGCAGGGGGGGACAGGGGATTCAGCCCCAGCATTTT. This sequence encodes CATSRGGQGIQPQHF. The variable domain in full, completed from reference TRBV15 and TRBJ1-5, reads DAMVIQNPRYQVTQFGKPVTLSCSQTLNHNVMYWYQQKSSQAPKLLFHYYDKDFNNEADTPDNFQSRRPNTSFCFLDIRSPGLGDTAMYLCATSRGGQGIQPQHFGDGTRLSIL.

This chain uses TRBV7-2 with TRBJ1-4; D might be TRBD1 (5 bases). This CDR3 is 14 amino acids long. The germline gives CDR1 SGHTA, CDR2 FQGNSA. V lost 5 bases to trimming and J lost 8 bases, with 15 bases between them. Here the CDR3 reads CASSRTPWGEKLFF. In DNA, the CDR3 is TGTGCCAGCAGCCGGACACCGTGGGGCGAAAAACTGTTTTTT.

The rearrangement uses TRBV7-2 and TRBJ1-2; D is undetermined. Germline CDR1 reads SGHTA; CDR2 reads FQGNSA. Deletions cut 1 base from V and 4 bases from J, with 7 bases between. This CDR3 has 13 amino acids. CDR3 in amino acids: CASSLGPGYGYTF. CDR3 sequence (DNA): TGTGCCAGCAGCTTAGGCCCAGGCTATGGCTACACCTTC.

This clone was recorded only once. This chain joins TRBV6-5 and TRBJ2-7; 8 nucleotides align to TRBD2. CDR3 size: 15 residues. Germline CDR1 and CDR2: MNHEY and SVGAGI. V lost 10 bases, J lost 7 bases, and 18 bases stayed unmatched. The CDR3 protein is CAKWDHREGHWEQYF. CDR3 DNA sequence: TGTGCCAAATGGGACCACCGGGAGGGCCACTGGGAGCAGTACTTC.